One sample yielded the 13 T cell receptor beta chains listed below, sequenced in a study of PD-1 blockade in classical Hodgkin lymphoma. The repertoire was sequenced with immunoSEQ multiplex PCR; TCRdb's copy has only in-frame clones and lacks some. The sample includes about 41,000 clones, around 74% seen only once; the top ten take roughly 3%. The time point denotes: cycle 4 day 1 (C4D1), after 6 weeks of nivolumab. Every one of the patients relapsed after autologous stem cell transplantation (brentuximab vedotin exposure was variable). Sample: peripheral blood mononuclear cells (PBMCs), taken before the fourth cycle of nivolumab. The receptors stem from a human donor with classical Hodgkin lymphoma.

Sample share makes this clone medium-sized (0.01 to 0.1%). The chain uses TRBV7-9 and TRBJ2-1, with unresolved D. Trimming took off 8 bases at V and 10 bases at J, with 15 bases between the two ends. Germline V gene data show CDR1 as SEHNR and CDR2 as FQNEAQ (reference sequence). The CDR3 runs 12 residues. This chain's CDR3 is CASCDLSREQFF. The CDR3 bases are TGTGCCAGCTGTGATCTATCACGGGAGCAGTTCTTC.

The chain is built from TRBV4-3 and TRBJ2-7; tentatively, D is TRBD2 (6 bases). Germline values: CDR1 LGHNA, CDR2 YSLEER. V shed 4 bases and J shed 4 bases, with 14 bases lying between them. This CDR3 region has 14 residues. The CDR3 reads CASSPRAGSYEQYF. Here the CDR3 DNA reads TGCGCCAGCAGCCCCCGTGCGGGGTCTTACGAGCAGTACTTC.

The gene calls are TRBV19 and TRBJ1-1; D remains ambiguous. V was cut by 3 bases and J by 10 bases, with 12 bases left in between. CDR1 is LNHDA and CDR2 is SQIVND in the germline V gene (reference sequence). The CDR3 contains 12 residues. The chain's CDR3 is CASSIPRKVAFF. CDR3 in DNA: TGTGCCAGTAGTATCCCCCGAAAAGTAGCTTTCTTT. The full variable domain, in which reference TRBV19 and TRBJ1-1 provide the parts outside the CDR3, is DGGITQSPKYLFRKEGQNVTLSCEQNLNHDAMYWYRQDPGQGLRLIYYSQIVNDFQKGDIAEGYSVSREKKESFPLTVTSAQKNPTAFYLCASSIPRKVAFFGQGTRLTVV.

This clone was picked up one time. This chain joins TRBV4-1 and TRBJ1-4; D unresolved. The CDR3 contains 15 residues. V lost 4 bases, J lost 0 bases, and 9 bases lay in between. Germline CDR1 MGHRA, CDR2 YSYEKL. For the CDR3, the DNA is TGCGCCAGCAGCCCGGAGGCTTCAACTAATGAAAAACTGTTTTTT. Amino acids: CASSPEASTNEKLFF.

The V gene is TRBV5-4, the J gene TRBJ2-1; TRBD1 agrees at 10 bases. Germline V gene data show CDR1 as SGHNT and CDR2 as YYREEE (reference sequence). This CDR3 is 16 amino acids long. V lost 1 base, J lost 4 bases, and 5 bases stayed unmatched. DNA of the CDR3: TGTGCCAGCAGCTTGTCGGGACAGGGGACGTACAATGAGCAGTTCTTC. This codes for CASSLSGQGTYNEQFF.

The chain combines TRBV6-5 with TRBJ1-6; D call uncertain. V dropped 5 bases and J dropped 2 bases, with 7 bases sitting between them. CDR1 and CDR2 from the germline V gene are MNHEY and SVGAGI. This CDR3 is built from 14 residues. The CDR3 loop reads CASSAGPYNSPLHF. The CDR3 nucleotides are TGTGCCAGCAGTGCAGGTCCCTATAATTCACCCCTCCACTTT.

The V and J genes are TRBV7-3 and TRBJ1-1; D is perhaps TRBD1 (5 bases). V was clipped by 3 bases and J by 4 bases, with 12 bases between them. The germline V gene has CDR1 SGHTA and CDR2 FQGTGA. This CDR3 is 14 amino acids long. The CDR3 nucleotides are TGTGCCAGCAGCTTGGGGAGTGGGGGCACTGAAGCTTTCTTT. This sequence encodes CASSLGSGGTEAFF.

V and J are TRBV4-1 and TRBJ1-2; D is undetermined. The CDR3 covers 13 residues. Germline CDR1 and CDR2: MGHRA and YSYEKL. Trimming stripped 4 bases from V and 8 bases from J, with 14 bases between. The CDR3 region is CASSLSPQWGYTF. The CDR3 nucleotides are TGCGCCAGCAGCCTAAGCCCCCAGTGGGGCTACACCTTC.

Only a few counts were recorded for this clone. The genes are TRBV29-1 and TRBJ1-1, with D uncertain. V was trimmed by 4 bases and J by 1 base, leaving 7 bases between them. The CDR3 has 12 amino acids. Germline V lookup: CDR1 SQVTM, CDR2 ANQGSEA. The CDR3 spells CSVVAPNTEAFF. The CDR3 DNA is TGCAGCGTTGTGGCGCCGAACACTGAAGCTTTCTTT.

The CDR3 region is CATSYRDRGSYEQYF. CDR3 DNA sequence: TGTGCCACCAGCTACCGGGACAGGGGCTCCTACGAGCAGTACTTC. The rearrangement links TRBV15 to TRBJ2-7; 10 bases agree with TRBD1. The CDR3 length is 15 residues. Germline lookup yields CDR1 LNHNV and CDR2 YYDKDF (reference sequence). V shed 5 bases and J 0 bases; nucleotides not matched to a gene: 4.

This chain's CDR3 is CASSDPRTRQGGEKLFF. The CDR3 DNA follows: TGTGCCAGCAGTGACCCTCGAACCCGACAGGGCGGTGAAAAACTGTTTTTT. This rearrangement joins TRBV6-1 to TRBJ1-4, with 7 bases lining up with TRBD1. In germline, CDR1 is MNHNS, CDR2 SASEGT. The CDR3 loop spans 17 amino acids. The V and J ends lost 3 bases and 7 bases, in that order; junction bases with no gene match: 14.

The chain employs TRBV10-3 and TRBJ2-1; D possibly corresponds to TRBD1 (7 bases). The CDR3 totals 13 residues. Germline-derived CDR1 and CDR2 are ENHRY and SYGVKD. V lost 3 bases and J 5 bases, leaving 8 bases between the germline ends. Here the CDR3 reads CAISDRGDNEQFF. CDR3 in DNA: TGTGCCATCAGTGACAGGGGGGACAATGAGCAGTTCTTC.

The rearrangement links TRBV6-1 to TRBJ2-3, with D perhaps matching TRBD1 (7 bases). The CDR3 has 15 residues. Germline lookup yields CDR1 MNHNS and CDR2 SASEGT. V shed 8 bases and J shed 0 bases, with 15 bases lying between them. The chain's CDR3 is CASGRTGESTDTQYF. CDR3 nucleotide sequence: TGTGCCAGCGGGAGGACAGGAGAGAGCACAGATACGCAGTATTTT.